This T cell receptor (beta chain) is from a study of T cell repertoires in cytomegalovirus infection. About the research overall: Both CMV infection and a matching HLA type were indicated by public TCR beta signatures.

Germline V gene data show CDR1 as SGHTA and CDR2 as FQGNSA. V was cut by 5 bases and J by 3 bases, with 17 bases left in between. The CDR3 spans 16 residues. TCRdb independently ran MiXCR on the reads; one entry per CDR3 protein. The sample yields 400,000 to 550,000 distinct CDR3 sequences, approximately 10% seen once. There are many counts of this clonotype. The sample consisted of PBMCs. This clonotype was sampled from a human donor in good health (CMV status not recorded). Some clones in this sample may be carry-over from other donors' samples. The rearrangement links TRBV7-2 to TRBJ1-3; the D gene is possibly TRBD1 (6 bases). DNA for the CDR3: TGTGCCAGCAGCCCCATCGCAGGGGCGGGTGGAAACACCATATATTTT. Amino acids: CASSPIAGAGGNTIYF.